This T cell receptor (beta chain) was captured in a study of blood T cell repertoires in COVID-19. Whole-study context: Sources were T cells, B-cell-depleted T cells, or PBMCs; the material itself was cDNA or gDNA.

Germline loops: CDR1 SGHVS, CDR2 FNYEAQ. This CDR3 contains 15 residues. V was cut by 7 bases and J by 8 bases, with 18 bases left in between. Seattle patient enrollment occurred during active infection, with longitudinal follow-up thereafter. As originally analysed: Amplification with reference gene primers provided the estimates of nucleated cell counts. Some clones are missing from TCRdb's copy, which holds only in-frame ones; the method was immunoSEQ multiplex PCR. Clonal size and the V and J genes are those of that table, whereas D and trimming came from the DNA. The table includes around 250,000 clones, almost 90% detected once.

The origin of this receptor is a woman aged 55-70 years with COVID-19, enrolled during active disease. This chain uses TRBV7-6 with TRBJ1-6; D unclear. Sequenced input: peripheral blood. CDR3 residues: CASTLSAAGDSPLHF. The CDR3, as DNA: TGTGCCAGCACCCTGAGTGCAGCCGGGGATTCACCCCTCCACTTT. Combining the CDR3 with reference TRBV7-6 and TRBJ1-6 gives the whole variable domain GAGVSQSPRYKVTKRGQDVALRCDPISGHVSLYWYRQALGQGPEFLTYFNYEAQQDKSGLPNDRFSAERPEGSISTLTIQRTEQRDSAMYRCASTLSAAGDSPLHFGNGTRLTVT.